Presented here are 10 T cell receptor beta chains from one specimen sequenced in a study of Ad26.COV2.S vaccination and SARS-CoV-2 variants. Documented treatment: approximately 18 received Ad26.COV2.S at low or high dose, single or two shots; a few received placebo; per-sample allocation not given. Sample collection was performed on day 63 after the first vaccine or placebo injection. Sequenced by immunoSEQ multiplex PCR; TCRdb stores in-frame clones only, minus some. The sample records hundreds of thousands of clones, around 89% being singletons. The material was peripheral blood, obtained in a trial of Ad26.COV2.S vaccine versus placebo. These receptor sequences come from a person between 18 and 65 years old who received the Ad26.COV2.S COVID-19 vaccine or a placebo.

This clone has more than one count but fewer than ten. V gene TRBV4-2 combines with J gene TRBJ2-7, with D unclear. Germline V lookup: CDR1 LGHNA, CDR2 YNFKEQ. The V end was cut by 0 bases, the J end by 6 bases, with 9 bases between. This CDR3 contains 13 residues. The CDR3 here is CASSQDAVSEQYF. The CDR3 bases are TGTGCCAGCAGCCAAGACGCGGTGAGCGAGCAGTACTTC.

The rearrangement links TRBV18 to TRBJ1-6; D gene uncertain. The V gene's germline CDR1 is KGHSH and CDR2 LQKENI. The CDR3 contains 16 residues. The V and J ends lost 4 bases and 8 bases respectively, with 18 bases between them. This chain's CDR3 is CASSLLALEVDSPLHF. The DNA of the CDR3 is TGTGCCAGCTCACTACTTGCACTGGAGGTTGATTCACCCCTCCACTTT.

The chain links TRBV30 to TRBJ1-6; maybe TRBD1 (5 bases). CDR1 and CDR2 (germline): GTSNPN, SVGIG (reference sequence). V dropped 0 bases and J dropped 2 bases, with 8 bases sitting between them. The CDR3 spans 15 residues. This CDR3 reads CAWSVGGPYNSPLHF. Written as DNA, the CDR3 is TGTGCCTGGAGTGTTGGGGGTCCCTATAATTCACCCCTCCACTTT. The full variable domain, with the rest looked up from reference TRBV30 and TRBJ1-6, is SQTIHQWPATLVQPVGSPLSLECTVEGTSNPNLYWYRQAAGRGLQLLFYSVGIGQISSEVPQNLSASRPQDRQFILSSKKLLLSDSGFYLCAWSVGGPYNSPLHFGNGTRLTVT.

The sample holds one count of this clone. This chain joins TRBV5-1 and TRBJ2-5, with 10 bases lining up with TRBD2. The CDR3 totals 16 residues. Germline CDR1 reads SGHRS; CDR2 reads YFSETQ. Trimming at V came to 3 bases and at J to 5 bases, leaving 10 bases not matched to a gene. CDR3 amino acids: CASSWSSGGLGETQYF. DNA for the CDR3: TGCGCCAGCAGCTGGTCTAGCGGGGGCCTAGGGGAGACCCAGTACTTC.

The CDR3 DNA is TGCGCCAGCAGCTCGGAACCGGGACGCCGATTGTGGGAGCAGTTCTTC. It codes for CASSSEPGRRLWEQFF. The chain joins TRBV5-1 to TRBJ2-1; D tentatively fits TRBD1 or TRBD2 (5 bases each). Germline loops: CDR1 SGHRS, CDR2 YFSETQ. This CDR3 has 16 residues. With 3 bases removed from V and 10 bases from J, the gap between germline ends came to 23 bases. Looking up the rest from reference TRBV5-1 and TRBJ2-1 gives the full variable domain: KAGVTQTPRYLIKTRGQQVTLSCSPISGHRSVSWYQQTPGQGLQFLFEYFSETQRNKGNFPGRFSGRQFSNSRSEMNVSTLELGDSALYLCASSSEPGRRLWEQFFGPGTRLTVL.

The J gene is TRBJ1-4, the V gene TRBV7-9, with D unresolved. Germline lookup yields CDR1 SEHNR and CDR2 FQNEAQ (reference sequence). CDR3 length: 14 residues. V lost 5 bases and J lost 7, with 14 bases in between. As DNA, the CDR3 is TGTGCCAGCAGCCCGTCGGGGTCAGGTGAAAAACTGTTTTTT. Its protein product is CASSPSGSGEKLFF.

As for this clone: This specimen includes other DNA sequences encoding the same CDR3. The CDR3 coding sequence is TGTGCCTGGAGTGTACTAGGTCAGCCCCAGCATTTT. It is translated as CAWSVLGQPQHF. V gene TRBV30 combines with J gene TRBJ1-5; the D is unclear. The CDR3 consists of 12 residues. Trimming stripped 0 bases from V and 6 bases from J, with 6 bases between. CDR1 and CDR2 from the germline V gene are GTSNPN and SVGIG (reference sequence).

This chain joins TRBV7-8 and TRBJ1-1; D gene unclear. Germline values: CDR1 SGHVS, CDR2 FQNEAQ. There are 18 residues in the CDR3. Trimming pared 0 bases from V and 0 bases from J, leaving 17 bases between. The CDR3: CASSLATFPGGLNTEAFF. The CDR3 DNA reads as TGTGCCAGCAGCTTAGCCACTTTTCCAGGAGGGCTGAACACTGAAGCTTTCTTT.

This clone has a handful of counts. The chain has TRBV3-1 (or the pseudogene TRBV3-2) and TRBJ1-6, with D possibly matching TRBD1 (6 bases). V was trimmed by 7 bases and J by 9 bases, leaving 10 bases between them. The CDR3 runs to 12 residues. Looked up from germline, CDR1 is LGHDT and CDR2 is YNNKEL (reference sequence). CDR3 sequence (DNA): TGTGCCAGCAAGTCAGGGGTTTCACCCCTCCACTTT. This gives the protein CASKSGVSPLHF.

This clone was detected once. This chain joins TRBV19 and TRBJ2-1; TRBD2 agrees at 13 bases. This CDR3 region has 15 residues. Germline assignment: CDR1 LNHDA and CDR2 SQIVND (reference sequence). Unmatched junction bases numbered 10, after V lost 7 bases and J lost 10 bases. Here the CDR3 reads CASTPGLAGSREQFF. The CDR3 DNA is TGTGCCAGTACCCCGGGACTAGCGGGGTCTAGGGAGCAGTTCTTC.